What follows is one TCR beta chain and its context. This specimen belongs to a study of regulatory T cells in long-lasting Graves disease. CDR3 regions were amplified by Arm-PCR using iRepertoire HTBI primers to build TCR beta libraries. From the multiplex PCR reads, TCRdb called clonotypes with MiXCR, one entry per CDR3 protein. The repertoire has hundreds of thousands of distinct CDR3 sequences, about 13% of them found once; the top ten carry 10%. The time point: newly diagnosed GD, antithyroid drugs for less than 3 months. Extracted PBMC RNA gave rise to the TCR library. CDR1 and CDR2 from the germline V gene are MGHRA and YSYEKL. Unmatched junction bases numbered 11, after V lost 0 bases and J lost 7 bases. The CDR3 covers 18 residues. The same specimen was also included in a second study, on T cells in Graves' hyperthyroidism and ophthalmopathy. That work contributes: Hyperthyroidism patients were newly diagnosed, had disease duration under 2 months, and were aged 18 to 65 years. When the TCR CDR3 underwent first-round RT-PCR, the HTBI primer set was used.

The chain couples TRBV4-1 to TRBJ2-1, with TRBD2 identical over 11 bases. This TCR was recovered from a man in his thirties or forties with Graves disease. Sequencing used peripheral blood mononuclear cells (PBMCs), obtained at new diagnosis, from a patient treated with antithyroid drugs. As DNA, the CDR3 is TGCGCCAGCAGCCAAGAGCCTAGCGGGAGGTGGGGGCAGAATGAGCAGTTCTTC. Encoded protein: CASSQEPSGRWGQNEQFF.